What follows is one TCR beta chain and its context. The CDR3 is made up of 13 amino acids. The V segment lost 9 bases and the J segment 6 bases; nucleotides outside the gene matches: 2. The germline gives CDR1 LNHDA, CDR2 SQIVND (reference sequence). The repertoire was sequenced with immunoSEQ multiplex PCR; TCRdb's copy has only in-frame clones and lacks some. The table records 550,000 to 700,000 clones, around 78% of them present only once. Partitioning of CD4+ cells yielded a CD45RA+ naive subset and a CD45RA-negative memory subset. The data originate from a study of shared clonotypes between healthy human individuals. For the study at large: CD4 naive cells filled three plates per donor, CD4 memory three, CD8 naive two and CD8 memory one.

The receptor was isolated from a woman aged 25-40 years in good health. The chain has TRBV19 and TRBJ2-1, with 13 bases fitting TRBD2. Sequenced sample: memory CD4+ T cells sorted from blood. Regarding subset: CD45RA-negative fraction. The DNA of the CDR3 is TGTGCCAGCGGGACTAGCGGGATCAATGAGCAGTTCTTC. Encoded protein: CASGTSGINEQFF.